The clone carrying this T cell receptor (beta chain) was counted between two and nine times. Its antigen is undetermined. CDR1 SEHNR and CDR2 FQNEAQ come from the germline V gene (reference sequence). V dropped 5 bases and J dropped 4 bases, with 15 bases sitting between them. The CDR3 runs 14 residues. The CDR3 regions of TCR beta were amplified from RNA transcripts. Primed by the HTBI set, a first-round RT-PCR was run on the TCR CDR3. TCRdb processed the multiplex PCR reads anew with MiXCR; each CDR3 protein has one entry. The sample records about half a million distinct CDR3 sequences, roughly 22% being singletons. Patients with ophthalmopathy all had a Clinical Activity Score of at least 3, a NOSPECS grade of at least 4 and duration under 3 months. The entry originates in a study of T cells in Graves' hyperthyroidism and ophthalmopathy. Across the study: Peripheral blood sampling occurred at initial diagnosis, before any treatment. Regarding the study as a whole: In blood, most of the thyroid clonotypes expanded above 0.001 were also present. The model made its ophthalmopathy prediction, and onset followed a median around 6.5 months later.

The chain combines TRBV7-9 with TRBJ2-7; D is ambiguous. The sequence derives from a woman in her 70s with Graves' ophthalmopathy. Input material: blood. This CDR3 is CASSHQDRKYEQYF. CDR3 DNA sequence: TGTGCCAGCAGCCACCAGGATCGGAAATACGAGCAGTACTTC.